This T cell receptor (beta chain) was observed in a study of blood T cell repertoires in COVID-19. Generated by immunoSEQ multiplex PCR, the TCRdb table keeps only in-frame clones and is missing some. The table has approximately 150,000 clones, about 86% seen once. Germline CDR1 is SGHRS and CDR2 is YFSETQ. The CDR3 is 16 residues long. V lost 4 bases and J 3 bases, leaving 20 bases between the germline ends. This receptor was obtained from a woman between 45 and 60 years old with active or convalescent COVID-19. The chain combines TRBV5-1 with TRBJ2-7, with D possibly TRBD2 on 6 matching bases. The sequenced sample consisted of peripheral blood. CDR3 in DNA: TGCGCCAGCAGCCAAAACCCTCTAGCGACTTACTACGAGCAGTACTTC. Its protein product is CASSQNPLATYYEQYF. Variable domain in full (rest from reference TRBV5-1 and TRBJ2-7): KAGVTQTPRYLIKTRGQQVTLSCSPISGHRSVSWYQQTPGQGLQFLFEYFSETQRNKGNFPGRFSGRQFSNSRSEMNVSTLELGDSALYLCASSQNPLATYYEQYFGPGTRLTVT.